This is a list of T cell receptor beta chains from one sample in a study of cytotoxic CD8 clonotypes in ibrutinib-treated CLL. Produced via immunoSEQ multiplex PCR; TCRdb's table is partial and in-frame only. Of about 76,000 clones in the sample, approximately 87% were seen once. The sequencing used PBMCs, collected after 24 months of ibrutinib treatment. These receptors all come from a human donor with chronic lymphocytic leukemia. CDR3s include the opening cysteine and the closing phenylalanine or tryptophan. The D gene is left open where the match is weak. Size tells how often a clone was seen (once, few, many) or the class of an expanded clone, and some rows leave it out.

cdr3_nt: TGTGCCAGCAGCTCGGGAGTACCGGTCTCTGGAAACACCATATATTTT
cdr3_aa: CASSSGVPVSGNTIYF
v_call: TRBV28
clone_size: few
d_call: -
j_call: TRBJ1-3
cdr3_length: 16

cdr3_nt: TGCGCCAGCAGCTTGGGATCTTCCTACGAGCAGTACTTC
cdr3_aa: CASSLGSSYEQYF
v_call: TRBV5-1
clone_size: -
d_call: -
j_call: TRBJ2-7
cdr3_length: 13

cdr3_nt: TGTGCCAGCAGCTGCCGGACTAGCGGGAGAGGTAAGGAGACCCAGTACTTC
cdr3_aa: CASSCRTSGRGKETQYF
v_call: TRBV7-9
clone_size: -
d_call: TRBD2
j_call: TRBJ2-5
cdr3_length: 17

cdr3_nt: TGTGCCATCAGGGCCCCTAGCCTCGAGCAGTACTTC
cdr3_aa: CAIRAPSLEQYF
v_call: TRBV10-3
clone_size: -
d_call: -
j_call: TRBJ2-7
cdr3_length: 12

cdr3_nt: TGTGCCAGCTCACCAAGGGGGGATAATGAAAAACTGTTTTTT
cdr3_aa: CASSPRGDNEKLFF
v_call: TRBV18
clone_size: -
d_call: -
j_call: TRBJ1-4
cdr3_length: 14

cdr3_nt: TGTGCCAGCAGCGCCGACAGGGGGAGAGAGCAGTACTTC
cdr3_aa: CASSADRGREQYF
v_call: TRBV7-3
clone_size: -
d_call: TRBD1
j_call: TRBJ2-7
cdr3_length: 13

cdr3_nt: TGTGCCAGCAGCCCGCCGGGACTAGGGACCGGGGAGCTGTTTTTT
cdr3_aa: CASSPPGLGTGELFF
v_call: TRBV11-2
clone_size: -
d_call: TRBD2
j_call: TRBJ2-2
cdr3_length: 15

cdr3_nt: TGTGCCAGCTCACTCCCCGGGACAGGGATCGGGGCCAACGTCCTGACTTTC
cdr3_aa: CASSLPGTGIGANVLTF
v_call: TRBV18
clone_size: -
d_call: TRBD1
j_call: TRBJ2-6
cdr3_length: 17

cdr3_nt: TGTGCCAGTAGGGGACTAGCGGGAGGGCCTCGAACCGGGGAGCTGTTTTTT
cdr3_aa: CASRGLAGGPRTGELFF
v_call: TRBV19
clone_size: -
d_call: TRBD2
j_call: TRBJ2-2
cdr3_length: 17

cdr3_nt: TGCGCCAGCAGTCACCCCGGGACACCTTCCTACGAGCAGTACTTC
cdr3_aa: CASSHPGTPSYEQYF
v_call: TRBV23-1
clone_size: -
d_call: -
j_call: TRBJ2-7
cdr3_length: 15

cdr3_nt: TGCAGTGCTTCTCGTCAGCCCCAGCATTTT
cdr3_aa: CSASRQPQHF
v_call: TRBV20-1
clone_size: -
d_call: -
j_call: TRBJ1-5
cdr3_length: 10

cdr3_nt: TGTGCCAGCAGCCAAGTGGGAGTCGGAGAGACCCAGTACTTC
cdr3_aa: CASSQVGVGETQYF
v_call: TRBV4-2
clone_size: -
d_call: -
j_call: TRBJ2-5
cdr3_length: 14

cdr3_nt: TGCGCCAGCAGAGCAGGGTGGGGTGGGGGTCAGCCCCAGCATTTT
cdr3_aa: CASRAGWGGGQPQHF
v_call: TRBV10-2
clone_size: few
d_call: -
j_call: TRBJ1-5
cdr3_length: 15

cdr3_nt: TGTGCCACGGGACTAGCGGTTAGCACAGATACGCAGTATTTT
cdr3_aa: CATGLAVSTDTQYF
v_call: TRBV5-6
clone_size: -
d_call: TRBD2
j_call: TRBJ2-3
cdr3_length: 14

cdr3_nt: TGTGCCAGTAGTATAGTAGGAGCACGGAATGAAAAACTGTTTTTT
cdr3_aa: CASSIVGARNEKLFF
v_call: TRBV19
clone_size: -
d_call: -
j_call: TRBJ1-4
cdr3_length: 15

cdr3_nt: TGCGCCAGCAGCTCCCGGGCCACAGATACGCAGTATTTT
cdr3_aa: CASSSRATDTQYF
v_call: TRBV5-1
clone_size: -
d_call: -
j_call: TRBJ2-3
cdr3_length: 13

cdr3_nt: TGTGCCAGCTCCCCCGGGCCGAGCTCCTACAATGAGCAGTTCTTC
cdr3_aa: CASSPGPSSYNEQFF
v_call: TRBV18
clone_size: -
d_call: -
j_call: TRBJ2-1
cdr3_length: 15

cdr3_nt: TGTGCCAGCAGTTTGCCAAGGGTAGGGTATGGCTACACCTTC
cdr3_aa: CASSLPRVGYGYTF
v_call: TRBV27
clone_size: -
d_call: -
j_call: TRBJ1-2
cdr3_length: 14

cdr3_nt: TGTGCCAGCAGTTTAAGGGGAAATGAGCAGTTCTTC
cdr3_aa: CASSLRGNEQFF
v_call: TRBV28
clone_size: -
d_call: -
j_call: TRBJ2-1
cdr3_length: 12

cdr3_nt: TGTGCCAGTAGTATTGGGGCTAGCACAGATACGCAGTATTTT
cdr3_aa: CASSIGASTDTQYF
v_call: TRBV19
clone_size: once
d_call: -
j_call: TRBJ2-3
cdr3_length: 14

cdr3_nt: TGTGCCAGTAGTATCGACGCGGCACCTAGTCGGACCGGGGAGCTGTTTTTT
cdr3_aa: CASSIDAAPSRTGELFF
v_call: TRBV19
clone_size: -
d_call: -
j_call: TRBJ2-2
cdr3_length: 17

cdr3_nt: TGTGCCAGCAGCCCGGGACTAGCAACGGATACGCAGTATTTT
cdr3_aa: CASSPGLATDTQYF
v_call: TRBV11-3
clone_size: -
d_call: TRBD2
j_call: TRBJ2-3
cdr3_length: 14

cdr3_nt: TGTGCCAGCAGCTTGGTTGGGTCTGGTGATGAGCAGTTCTTC
cdr3_aa: CASSLVGSGDEQFF
v_call: TRBV5-4
clone_size: -
d_call: -
j_call: TRBJ2-1
cdr3_length: 14

cdr3_nt: TGCGCCAGCAGCTTAAGGACAGGACAAGGGAACATTCAGTACTTC
cdr3_aa: CASSLRTGQGNIQYF
v_call: TRBV5-1
clone_size: -
d_call: TRBD1
j_call: TRBJ2-4
cdr3_length: 15

cdr3_nt: TGTGCCAGCAGCGACGGGACTAGCGGGAGTCCTGAGCAGTTCTTC
cdr3_aa: CASSDGTSGSPEQFF
v_call: TRBV5-4
clone_size: -
d_call: TRBD2
j_call: TRBJ2-1
cdr3_length: 15

cdr3_nt: TGTGCCAGCATGGGCGGGAGAGGGGGTGAGCAGTTCTTC
cdr3_aa: CASMGGRGGEQFF
v_call: TRBV5-4
clone_size: once
d_call: -
j_call: TRBJ2-1
cdr3_length: 13

cdr3_nt: TGTGCCAGCAGTTCCCGTCGGGAGCAGTACTTC
cdr3_aa: CASSSRREQYF
v_call: TRBV9
clone_size: -
d_call: -
j_call: TRBJ2-7
cdr3_length: 11

cdr3_nt: TGTGCCAGCAGCCAGACGGTTGATGGCTACACCTTC
cdr3_aa: CASSQTVDGYTF
v_call: TRBV4-2
clone_size: once
d_call: -
j_call: TRBJ1-2
cdr3_length: 12

cdr3_nt: TGCGCCAGCAGCCAAGACGGGAGCTCCTACAATGAGCAGTTCTTC
cdr3_aa: CASSQDGSSYNEQFF
v_call: TRBV5-1
clone_size: -
d_call: -
j_call: TRBJ2-1
cdr3_length: 15

cdr3_nt: TGTGCCAGCAAGAGTACCCTGCTCTGGGGCGAGCAGTTCTTC
cdr3_aa: CASKSTLLWGEQFF
v_call: TRBV2
clone_size: -
d_call: -
j_call: TRBJ2-1
cdr3_length: 14

cdr3_nt: TGTGCCAGCAGTTCCCTATCAACTAATGAAAAACTGTTTTTT
cdr3_aa: CASSSLSTNEKLFF
v_call: TRBV27
clone_size: -
d_call: -
j_call: TRBJ1-4
cdr3_length: 14

cdr3_nt: TGCGCCAGCAGTCCCGGGACAGGGAACTACGAGCAGTACTTC
cdr3_aa: CASSPGTGNYEQYF
v_call: TRBV10-2
clone_size: -
d_call: TRBD1
j_call: TRBJ2-7
cdr3_length: 14

cdr3_nt: TGTGCCAGCAGCCCAAGGACAGGGGCCTACGAGCAGTACTTC
cdr3_aa: CASSPRTGAYEQYF
v_call: TRBV11-2
clone_size: few
d_call: TRBD1
j_call: TRBJ2-7
cdr3_length: 14

cdr3_nt: TGTGCCAGCAGCCCAGGGACTGTCACCGGGGAGCTGTTTTTT
cdr3_aa: CASSPGTVTGELFF
v_call: TRBV7-3
clone_size: -
d_call: -
j_call: TRBJ2-2
cdr3_length: 14

cdr3_nt: TGTGCCAGCAGCTTAGACAGGGGTTTATACAATGAGCAGTTCTTC
cdr3_aa: CASSLDRGLYNEQFF
v_call: TRBV7-2
clone_size: -
d_call: TRBD1
j_call: TRBJ2-1
cdr3_length: 15

cdr3_nt: TGTGCCAGCAGTTTGTTTTCGGGTAGCTACGAGCAGTACTTC
cdr3_aa: CASSLFSGSYEQYF
v_call: TRBV27
clone_size: -
d_call: -
j_call: TRBJ2-7
cdr3_length: 14

cdr3_nt: TGTGCCGACAAGGGACTCGGACGGGGTGAGCAGTACTTC
cdr3_aa: CADKGLGRGEQYF
v_call: TRBV21-1
clone_size: once
d_call: -
j_call: TRBJ2-7
cdr3_length: 13

cdr3_nt: TGTGCCAGTAGTATCGAAGTCGGGACAAGTAGCTCTGGGGCCAACGTCCTGACTTTC
cdr3_aa: CASSIEVGTSSSGANVLTF
v_call: TRBV19
clone_size: few
d_call: -
j_call: TRBJ2-6
cdr3_length: 19

cdr3_nt: TGTGCCAGCAGCTTGGGGGGCGCCGGTGAAGCTTTCTTT
cdr3_aa: CASSLGGAGEAFF
v_call: TRBV5-5
clone_size: -
d_call: -
j_call: TRBJ1-1
cdr3_length: 13

cdr3_nt: TGTGCCAGCTCACCAGACAGGCTGGCAGATACGCAGTATTTT
cdr3_aa: CASSPDRLADTQYF
v_call: TRBV18
clone_size: -
d_call: -
j_call: TRBJ2-3
cdr3_length: 14

cdr3_nt: TGTGCCAGCTCTCCCAGGGGGCACCCGTCCTACGAGCAGTACTTC
cdr3_aa: CASSPRGHPSYEQYF
v_call: TRBV18
clone_size: -
d_call: TRBD1
j_call: TRBJ2-7
cdr3_length: 15

cdr3_nt: TGCGCCAGCAGCTCCGAGACAGACACAGCAACTAATGAAAAACTGTTTTTT
cdr3_aa: CASSSETDTATNEKLFF
v_call: TRBV5-1
clone_size: -
d_call: -
j_call: TRBJ1-4
cdr3_length: 17